Given below is one T cell receptor beta chain in context. Its target is not known. Here immunoSEQ multiplex PCR was the method, and the copy in TCRdb shows in-frame clones only, minus some. The sample shows 100,000 to 150,000 clones, 75% to 90% of them seen only once. This entry comes from a study of cytomegalovirus exposure and HLA in healthy donors. General study points: Reports described diagnosis of cytomegalovirus status by the classifier as highly specific and sensitive. Subsequent analysis of the 95 to 150 validation repertoires found a tendency for first-cohort TCR clusters to co-occur.

The CDR3 consists of 17 residues. The germline CDR1 and CDR2 sequences are ENHRY and SYGVKD. V shed 7 bases, J shed 1 base, and the junction held 7 bases outside the gene matches. The donors were members of the roughly 120-subject validation cohort (separate from the approximately 730-subject first cohort). The chain joins TRBV10-3 to TRBJ2-1; TRBD2 aligns across 13 bases. Sample: PBMCs. The clonotype originates from a young woman in good health and CMV-seronegative. The CDR3 is CAINGLAGAMSYNEQFF. The DNA for the CDR3 is TGTGCCATCAACGGACTAGCGGGGGCCATGTCCTACAATGAGCAGTTCTTC.